This TCR beta chain stems from a study of cytomegalovirus exposure and HLA in healthy donors. General study results and limits: In vitro confirmation showed a few CMV-associated chains to be CMV antigen specific. Most subjects' HLA-A and HLA-B alleles were reportedly predicted from TCR beta sequences. Association with HLA alleles at 0.05 false discovery rate was found for some 18,000 TCR beta sequences in a later analysis. TCR beta V- and J-gene trimming was later associated with a missense DCLRE1C variant.

Only a few counts were recorded for this clone. The target antigen is unknown. The germline V gene encodes CDR1 MNHEY and CDR2 SMNVEV (reference sequence). This CDR3 contains 13 residues. Deletions cut 5 bases from V and 4 bases from J, with 9 bases between. The PCR ran on 60 Vbeta and 13 Jbeta primers. Assay used: immunoSEQ multiplex PCR; TCRdb lists only in-frame clones, some missing. The sample has tens of thousands of clones, roughly 78% seen once. Specimen: PBMCs. V is TRBV27 and J is TRBJ1-5; unclear D gene. The receptor was derived from a woman between 40 and 50 years old in good health and CMV-seropositive. For the CDR3, the DNA is TGTGCCAGCAGTCCTGCAGTAAATCAGCCCCAGCATTTT. It encodes CASSPAVNQPQHF.